A single sample gave rise to the 15 T cell receptor beta chains below, sequenced in a study of beta chain features in type 1 diabetes. The whole isolated RNA underwent reverse transcription, so sequencing captured expressed TCRB transcripts. Here immunoSEQ multiplex PCR was the method, and the copy in TCRdb shows in-frame clones only, minus some. The sample has about 290,000 clones, about 8% seen once. Input material: central memory CD4+ T cells from blood. The receptors shown here come from a woman aged 18-29 years in good health.

This clone came up a few times. V gene TRBV7-8 combines with J gene TRBJ1-2; a possible D gene is TRBD1 (5 bases). V was shortened by 6 bases and J by 0 bases, with 20 bases between the two germline ends. The germline V gene has CDR1 SGHVS and CDR2 FQNEAQ. The CDR3 spans 17 residues. Here the CDR3 DNA reads TGTGCCAGCAGTCCAACGACCGGGACGACCACTAACTATGGCTACACCTTC. Its protein is CASSPTTGTTTNYGYTF. The full variable domain, rest sourced from reference TRBV7-8 and TRBJ1-2, is GAGVSQSPRYKVAKRGQDVALRCDPISGHVSLFWYQQALGQGPEFLTYFQNEAQLDKSGLPSDRFFAERPEGSVSTLKIQRTQQEDSAVYLCASSPTTGTTTNYGYTFGSGTRLTVV.

The V gene is TRBV4-1, the J gene TRBJ1-5; 7 nucleotides align to TRBD1. The V segment lost 1 base and the J segment 10 bases; nucleotides outside the gene matches: 4. Germline V gives CDR1 MGHRA, CDR2 YSYEKL. The CDR3 has 13 residues. CDR3 loop: CASSQARQGPQHF. CDR3 coding DNA: TGCGCCAGCAGCCAAGCCCGACAGGGTCCCCAGCATTTT.

V gene TRBV19 combines with J gene TRBJ2-6, with D possibly being TRBD2 (7 bases). CDR1 is LNHDA, CDR2 SQIVND, per germline (reference sequence). The CDR3 has 17 amino acids. V lost 5 bases and J 2 bases, leaving 16 bases between the germline ends. CDR3 sequence: CASSPGGGGTGANVLTF. The CDR3, as DNA: TGTGCCAGTAGTCCCGGCGGGGGCGGGACTGGGGCCAACGTCCTGACTTTC.

This clone was counted between two and nine times. The chain carries TRBV30 and TRBJ2-6; D might be TRBD1 or TRBD2, each matching 5 bases. Germline CDR1 GTSNPN, CDR2 SVGIG (reference sequence). Trimming removed 2 bases from V and 4 bases from J, with 9 bases in between. The CDR3 spans 14 residues. CDR3 sequence: CAWSRGVGANVLTF. The CDR3 DNA sequence: TGTGCCTGGAGTAGAGGGGTCGGGGCCAACGTCCTGACTTTC.

There are many counts of this clone. The chain uses TRBV4-2 and TRBJ2-7; tentative D call: TRBD2 (7 bases). The CDR3 has 15 amino acids. Germline assignment: CDR1 LGHNA and CDR2 YNFKEQ. V lost 1 base and J lost 4, with 14 bases in between. CDR3 region: CASSQGPGGTYEQYF. In nucleotides, the CDR3 is TGTGCCAGCAGCCAAGGGCCGGGGGGCACTTACGAGCAGTACTTC.

This clone showed up just a few times. The chain joins TRBV14 to TRBJ2-2, with D perhaps matching TRBD1 (8 bases). This CDR3 has 14 amino acids. The ends were cut back, 5 bases at V and 4 bases at J, with 11 bases in the middle. Germline V CDR1 and CDR2: SGHDN, FVKESK. The CDR3 spells CASSYRGGTGELFF. CDR3 DNA sequence: TGTGCCAGCAGCTACAGGGGGGGCACCGGGGAGCTGTTTTTT.

The rearrangement links TRBV19 to TRBJ2-6; no reliable D call. CDR3 length: 17 amino acids. V was trimmed by 3 bases and J by 0 bases, leaving 12 bases between them. CDR1 LNHDA and CDR2 SQIVND come from the germline V gene (reference sequence). For the CDR3, the DNA is TGTGCCAGTAGTATCGACTCTCGGAGCTCTGGGGCCAACGTCCTGACTTTC. Translation gives CASSIDSRSSGANVLTF. Drawing the rest from reference TRBV19 and TRBJ2-6, the complete variable domain is DGGITQSPKYLFRKEGQNVTLSCEQNLNHDAMYWYRQDPGQGLRLIYYSQIVNDFQKGDIAEGYSVSREKKESFPLTVTSAQKNPTAFYLCASSIDSRSSGANVLTFGAGSRLTVL.

There are a few counts of this clone. The same CDR3 can be traced to other DNA sequences in this sample. V and J are TRBV18 and TRBJ1-2, with 9 bases that match TRBD1. The CDR3 loop spans 13 amino acids. Germline assignment: CDR1 KGHSH and CDR2 LQKENI. Trimming took 4 bases from V and 5 from J; bases not matched to a gene: 2. DNA for the CDR3: TGTGCCAGCTCACAGGGACAGGGTTATGGCTACACCTTC. It codes for CASSQGQGYGYTF. Based on the CDR3 plus reference TRBV18 and TRBJ1-2, the full variable domain is NAGVMQNPRHLVRRRGQEARLRCSPMKGHSHVYWYRQLPEEGLKFMVYLQKENIIDESGMPKERFSAEFPKEGPSILRIQQVVRGDSAAYFCASSQGQGYGYTFGSGTRLTVV.

This clone was picked up one time. This sequence joins TRBV7-2 and TRBJ2-2; D is unresolved. CDR1 is SGHTA and CDR2 is FQGNSA in the germline V gene. Deletions cut 2 bases from V and 0 bases from J, with 10 bases between. The CDR3 length is 16 residues. The DNA for the CDR3 is TGTGCCAGCAGCTTATTTAGGTCTGCGAACACCGGGGAGCTGTTTTTT. Translation: CASSLFRSANTGELFF.

The V and J genes are TRBV5-6 and TRBJ2-1; TRBD2 agrees at 8 bases. Unmatched junction bases numbered 9, after V lost 4 bases and J lost 9 bases. The germline CDR1 and CDR2 sequences are SGHDT and YYEEEE. The CDR3 is made up of 14 amino acids. CDR3 in DNA: TGTGCCAGCAGCGACGTAGCGGGGATGGGTGAGCAGTTCTTC. This translates into CASSDVAGMGEQFF.

V and J are TRBV2 and TRBJ1-3, with D maybe TRBD1 (6 bases). In germline, CDR1 is SNHLY, CDR2 FYNNEI. CDR3 length equals 14 residues. Trimming stripped 4 bases from V and 2 bases from J, with 9 bases between. The CDR3 DNA follows: TGTGCCAGCAGTGTTACAGGGACTGGAAACACCATATATTTT. Protein product: CASSVTGTGNTIYF.

The V gene is TRBV7-6, the J gene TRBJ2-5; 8 nucleotides line up with TRBD2. V lost 3 bases and J lost 4; bases outside the gene matches: 4. CDR1 and CDR2 (germline): SGHVS, FNYEAQ. The CDR3 contains 14 residues. CDR3 in DNA: TGTGCCAGCAGCTTTTCGGGAGGGGGAGAGACCCAGTACTTC. Encoded protein: CASSFSGGGETQYF.

This chain links TRBV7-3 with TRBJ1-1; 9 nucleotides line up with TRBD1. The CDR3 extends over 15 amino acids. CDR1 is SGHTA, CDR2 FQGTGA, per germline. The ends lost 5 bases at V and 3 bases at J; junction bases unmatched: 7. In DNA form, the CDR3 reads TGTGCCAGCAGCCGGTCCCGGGACAGGGACACTGAAGCTTTCTTT. It yields the protein CASSRSRDRDTEAFF.

Comments on this clone: Other nucleotide sequences from this sample produce the same CDR3. The chain employs TRBV5-1 and TRBJ2-7; D unclear. The V and J ends lost 0 bases and 4 bases respectively, with 8 bases between them. Germline CDR1 is SGHRS and CDR2 is YFSETQ. CDR3 length: 13 amino acids. In DNA form, the CDR3 reads TGCGCCAGCAGCTTGGAGCCAGAGTACGAGCAGTACGTC. This sequence encodes CASSLEPEYEQYV.

The chain is built from TRBV28 and TRBJ1-1; 7 bases align to TRBD1. The CDR3 has 15 amino acids. From germline, CDR1 is MDHEN and CDR2 SYDVKM. With 4 bases clipped from V and 3 bases from J, the junction kept 8 bases outside the gene matches. The CDR3 reads CASSSSGTDYTEAFF. In DNA form, the CDR3 reads TGTGCCAGCAGTTCCTCCGGGACAGACTACACTGAAGCTTTCTTT.